The 22 T cell receptor beta chains given below trace back to one sample, sequenced in a study of tumor-infiltrating lymphocytes in primary liver carcinoma. It was from roughly 20-30 mg of unsorted bulk tissue that RNA and DNA were co-extracted. With roughly 540 ng total RNA as template and a constant-region primer, TCR beta cDNA was made. Libraries covering TCR beta were generated through three nested multiplex PCR rounds (using a slightly modified ARM-PCR). The study ran its first two PCR rounds for nine to eleven cycles each, using TRBV1-TRBV30 forward primers and a C-beta reverse primer. TCRdb reprocessed the multiplex PCR reads with MiXCR, giving one entry per CDR3 protein. The sample records over 95,000 distinct CDR3 sequences, around 63% being singletons. The sequenced sample consisted of liver tumor tissue from sampling region 5. Subset in this sample: tumor region T5, tumor centre. These receptors all come from a woman in her sixties with primary liver carcinoma and hepatitis B virus infection.

To note about this clonotype: At one boundary the junction diverges from the germline segment, which might be a read error. This chain joins TRBV4-1 and TRBJ2-7; 7 bases line up with TRBD2. Germline lookup yields CDR1 MGHRA and CDR2 YSYEKL. The CDR3 runs 16 residues. In DNA form, the CDR3 reads TGCGCCAACAGCCGAGACGGGACTACTCGTTATGGGGAGCAGTACTTC. This gives the protein CANSRDGTTRYGEQYF.

The chain links TRBV5-1 to TRBJ2-2; D not certain. The CDR3 is 15 residues long. The ends were cut back, 0 bases at V and 0 bases at J, with 6 bases in the middle. The V gene's germline CDR1 is SGHRS and CDR2 YFSETQ. In nucleotides, the CDR3 is TGCGCCAGCAGCTTGGGACACCCGAACACCGGGGAGCTGTTTTTT. Translated, it gives CASSLGHPNTGELFF.

Remarks on this clonotype: This could be a read error, since a much larger clone is one nucleotide away. V gene TRBV7-8 combines with J gene TRBJ1-4; 8 bases match TRBD1. Germline loops: CDR1 SGHVS, CDR2 FQNEAQ. The CDR3 spans 14 residues. Here the CDR3 reads CASILETGDGKLFF. In DNA form, the CDR3 reads TGTGCCAGCATCTTAGAGACAGGGGATGGAAAACTGTTTTTT.

As to this clonotype: It may be a read error: a sequence one base away is much more abundant. The rearrangement uses TRBV29-1 and TRBJ1-2, with unresolved D. This CDR3 spans 12 amino acids. Trimming shortened V by 8 bases and J by 3 bases, and 13 bases separated the two germline ends. CDR1 is SQVTM, CDR2 ANQGSEA, per germline. As DNA, the CDR3 is TGCAGCACTCCGCTGCGCTACTATGGCTACACCTTC. Residues: CSTPLRYYGYTF.

Details on this clonotype: The junction shows a germline mismatch at one end, possibly a read error. The rearrangement links TRBV6-6 to TRBJ2-7, with D possibly matching TRBD2 (5 bases). This CDR3 has 13 amino acids. Germline V gene data show CDR1 as MNHNY and CDR2 as SVGAGI (reference sequence). The CDR3 protein is CASSYRGSYERYF. The DNA of the CDR3 is TGTGCCAGCAGTTACCGGGGATCCTACGAGCGGTACTTC.

The chain recombines TRBV11-3 with TRBJ2-7; tentatively, D is TRBD1 (6 bases). This CDR3 has 13 amino acids. Germline CDR1 is SGHNT and CDR2 is YENEEA. The CDR3 reads CVGGQGTSSEQYF. CDR3 DNA: TGTGTCGGCGGACAAGGGACATCGTCCGAGCAGTACTTC.

As regards this clonotype: The conserved phenylalanine or tryptophan is not found at the CDR3 terminus, so this likely reflects a read error. This rearrangement joins TRBV29-1 to TRBJ2-5, with D unclear. Germline V lookup: CDR1 SQVTM, CDR2 ANQGSEA. The CDR3 contains 14 residues. CDR3 amino acids: CSVEERYHQGTQYS. The CDR3 DNA reads as TGCAGCGTTGAAGAGCGGTACCACCAAGGGACCCAGTACTCC.

Points on this clonotype: A single base separates this from a much larger clone, so it may be a read error. The chain couples TRBV5-8 to TRBJ2-3; D remains unclear. Germline V gene lookup returns CDR1 SGHTS and CDR2 YDEGEE. This CDR3 is built from 12 residues. This CDR3 is CPSTEVRYTQYF. CDR3 bases: TGTCCCAGCACCGAGGTGCGGTATACGCAGTATTTT.

This clonotype is medium-sized (0.01 to 0.1%) within its sample. This rearrangement joins TRBV11-2 to TRBJ2-3; 9 nucleotides line up with TRBD2. CDR1 is SGHAT and CDR2 is FQNNGV in the germline V gene. The CDR3 length is 20 residues. V was clipped by 0 bases and J by 5 bases; unmatched bases: 18. The DNA of the CDR3 is TGTGCCAGCAGCTTAGATCTAAGTGGGTTAGCGGGAGAAGGGATAGATACGCAGTATTTT. Translation: CASSLDLSGLAGEGIDTQYF.

A remark on this clonotype: Sequence at one end of the junction differs from germline and may be a read error. The chain carries TRBV11-2 and TRBJ1-2, with TRBD1 matching 7 bases. Germline V lookup: CDR1 SGHAT, CDR2 FQNNGV. The CDR3 has 14 amino acids. The CDR3 DNA is TGTACCAGCGGCTTAAACAGGGGATTCTACGGCTACACCTTC. Protein sequence: CTSGLNRGFYGYTF.

As for this clonotype: A read error is possible here, since a much larger clone lies one base away. The CDR3 DNA sequence: TGTGCCATCAGTGAGTCCGGGCGGAGCTACGAGCACTACTTC. Translation: CAISESGRSYEHYF. The chain joins TRBV10-3 to TRBJ2-7, with D hard to call. The length of the CDR3 is 14 residues. Germline-derived CDR1 and CDR2 are ENHRY and SYGVKD.

A remark on this clonotype: This clone may be a read error of a much larger clone one base away. The CDR3 ends on some other residue instead of the conserved phenylalanine or tryptophan, so this is likely a read error. The limits of the CDR3 on the DNA are not certain, so only TCRdb's listed CDR3 is given. The J gene is TRBJ2-7, the V gene TRBV14; TRBD2 is taken as the D call from the table, unchecked against the DNA. Germline CDR1 is SGHDN and CDR2 is FVKESK. The CDR3 totals 13 residues, both ends included. CDR3 loop: CASSQSMTSLPYY.

With respect to this clonotype: One base away lies a much larger clone, so this may be a sequencing read error. The V gene is TRBV7-9, the J gene TRBJ2-1, with a tentative D call TRBD2 (6 bases). CDR1 is SEHNR and CDR2 is FQNEAQ in the germline V gene (reference sequence). V lost 4 bases and J 8 bases, leaving 18 bases between the germline ends. The CDR3 totals 15 residues. CDR3 amino acids: CASSSAPTSTDEQFF. The CDR3 DNA sequence: TGTGCCAGCAGCTCTGCCCCGACTAGTACGGATGAGCAGTTCTTC.

A few counts support this clonotype. A read error may be the cause here, since a much bigger clone is one base away. The chain has TRBV28 and TRBJ2-1; 7 nucleotides line up with TRBD1. Germline trimming cut 3 bases from V and 9 bases from J; bases unmatched to any gene: 8. The CDR3 runs 14 residues. Germline V CDR1 and CDR2: MDHEN, SYDVKM. CDR3 in amino acids: CASSLGQRASEQFF. In nucleotides, the CDR3 is TGTGCCAGCAGTTTGGGACAGAGGGCGAGTGAGCAGTTCTTC. Based on the CDR3 plus reference TRBV28 and TRBJ2-1, the full variable domain is DVKVTQSSRYLVKRTGEKVFLECVQDMDHENMFWYRQDPGLGLRLIYFSYDVKMKEKGDIPEGYSVSREKKERFSLILESASTNQTSMYLCASSLGQRASEQFFGPGTRLTVL.

Only one count was recorded for this clonotype. The rearrangement joins TRBV29-1 to TRBJ1-3, with D perhaps TRBD1 (5 bases). The germline CDR1 and CDR2 sequences are SQVTM and ANQGSEA. V was cut by 4 bases and J by 2 bases, with 21 bases left in between. The CDR3 loop spans 17 amino acids. This CDR3 is CSVGGHPSRGAGNTIYF. DNA of the CDR3: TGCAGCGTTGGGGGCCATCCGAGTCGGGGGGCTGGAAACACCATATATTTT.

A note on this clonotype: One end of the junction is discordant with germline, which a read error may explain. The chain is built from TRBV6-5 and TRBJ1-2; D is possibly TRBD1 (5 bases). Germline lookup yields CDR1 MNHEY and CDR2 SVGAGI. The CDR3 has 14 residues. CDR3 bases: TGTACCAGTAGATCACCGTGGGGGAGAGGAGGCTACACCTTC. It encodes CTSRSPWGRGGYTF.

For this clonotype: A read error may account for a junction end that differs from germline. The chain combines TRBV6-1 with TRBJ2-7; D is possibly TRBD2 (5 bases). CDR3 length equals 14 residues. The V gene's germline CDR1 is MNHNS and CDR2 SASEGT. The CDR3 DNA reads TGTGCCAGCAGTGTAGACTATCTATTCTACGAGCAGTATTTC. Residues: CASSVDYLFYEQYF.

The chain links TRBV28 to TRBJ1-2; tentative D call: TRBD1 (6 bases). The germline V gene encodes CDR1 MDHEN and CDR2 SYDVKM. Trimming removed 5 bases from V and 8 bases from J, with 15 bases in between. CDR3 size: 13 residues. For the CDR3, the DNA is TGTGCCAGCAGTCCTCGGGGGGGGCAAGGCTACACCTTC. This codes for CASSPRGGQGYTF.

In regard to this clonotype: The conserved phenylalanine or tryptophan is not found at the CDR3 terminus, so this likely reflects a read error. The limits of the CDR3 on the DNA are not certain, so only TCRdb's listed CDR3 is given. The chain recombines TRBV11-1 with TRBJ2-3; the table's D call of TRBD2 was not tested on the DNA. The CDR3 has 15 amino acids, counting both end residues. Germline CDR1 is SGHAT and CDR2 is FQDESV (reference sequence). CDR3 loop: CARSPNGRRTDTHYS.

This clonotype was seen ten or more times. The chain is built from TRBV28 and TRBJ2-5; 7 positions agree with TRBD2. Germline loops: CDR1 MDHEN, CDR2 SYDVKM. CDR3 length: 16 amino acids. J was trimmed by 5 bases and V by 6 bases; bases with no gene match: 15. The DNA of the CDR3 is TGTGCCAGCAGGGGGGGGGACTCTCTGCGGAGGGAGACCCAGTACTTC. Amino acids: CASRGGDSLRRETQYF. Supplemented by reference TRBV28 and TRBJ2-5, the full variable domain reads DVKVTQSSRYLVKRTGEKVFLECVQDMDHENMFWYRQDPGLGLRLIYFSYDVKMKEKGDIPEGYSVSREKKERFSLILESASTNQTSMYLCASRGGDSLRRETQYFGPGTRLLVL.

About this clonotype: Compared with germline, one end of the junction differs, possibly owing to a read error. The chain is built from TRBV11-2 and TRBJ1-2, with D unclear. This CDR3 is built from 14 residues. The germline CDR1 and CDR2 sequences are SGHAT and FQNNGV. Here the CDR3 reads CDSSLIGQDYGYTF. The CDR3 DNA follows: TGTGACAGCAGCTTAATCGGTCAGGACTATGGCTACACCTTC. The entire variable domain, with the rest obtained from reference TRBV11-2 and TRBJ1-2, is as follows: EAGVAQSPRYKIIEKRQSVAFWCNPISGHATLYWYQQILGQGPKLLIQFQNNGVVDDSQLPKDRFSAERLKGVDSTLKIQPAKLEDSAVYLCDSSLIGQDYGYTFGSGTRLTVV.

The chain joins TRBV4-1 to TRBJ2-2; weak D call: TRBD1 (5 bases). V was shortened by 0 bases and J by 8 bases, with 16 bases between the two germline ends. The CDR3 runs to 16 residues. CDR1 MGHRA and CDR2 YSYEKL come from the germline V gene. CDR3 loop: CASSQDRSREAGELFF. CDR3 in DNA: TGCGCCAGCAGCCAAGACCGGAGCAGGGAAGCAGGGGAGCTGTTTTTT.